This T cell receptor beta chain was documented in a study of T cells in tuberculosis. Study at large: T cells were selected with CD1B tetramers loaded with glucose monomycolate.

Some clones are missing from TCRdb's copy, which holds only in-frame ones; the method was immunoSEQ multiplex PCR. The sample lists 35,000 to 55,000 clones, nearly 95% seen once, with around 7% in the top ten. To note about this clone: No antigen is known for it.

The germline V gene has CDR1 MNHEY and CDR2 SMNVEV (reference sequence). The V segment lost 7 bases and the J segment 0 bases; nucleotides outside the gene matches: 8. The CDR3 contains 15 residues. Study-wide findings and caveats: The TCR-beta difference was not significant; alpha differences partly reflected length.

The sequenced sample was PBMCs. The chain links TRBV27 to TRBJ1-1; 7 nucleotides align to TRBD1. This TCR derives from a donor aged 10 to 29 with latent tuberculosis or without tuberculosis infection. The CDR3 sequence is CASNQGGAMNTEAFF. CDR3 nucleotides: TGTGCCAGCAATCAGGGGGGCGCAATGAACACTGAAGCTTTCTTT.